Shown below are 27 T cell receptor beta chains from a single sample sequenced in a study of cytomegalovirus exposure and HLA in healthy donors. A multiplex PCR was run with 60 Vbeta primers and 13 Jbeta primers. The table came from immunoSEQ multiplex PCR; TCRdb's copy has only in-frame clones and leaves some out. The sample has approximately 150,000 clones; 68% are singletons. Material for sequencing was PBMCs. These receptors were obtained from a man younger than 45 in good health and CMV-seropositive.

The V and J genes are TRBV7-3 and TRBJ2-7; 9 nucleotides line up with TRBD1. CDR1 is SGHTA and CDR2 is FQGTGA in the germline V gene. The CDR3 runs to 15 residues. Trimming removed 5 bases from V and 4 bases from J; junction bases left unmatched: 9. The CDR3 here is CASSPGGTGKYEQYF. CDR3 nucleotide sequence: TGTGCCAGCAGCCCTGGAGGGACAGGGAAATACGAGCAGTACTTC.

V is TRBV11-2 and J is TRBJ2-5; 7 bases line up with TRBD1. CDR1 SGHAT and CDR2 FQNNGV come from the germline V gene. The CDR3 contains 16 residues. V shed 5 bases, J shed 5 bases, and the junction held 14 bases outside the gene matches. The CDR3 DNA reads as TGTGCCAGCAGCCCCAACGCCGGACAGGTTTGGGAGACCCAGTACTTC. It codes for CASSPNAGQVWETQYF.

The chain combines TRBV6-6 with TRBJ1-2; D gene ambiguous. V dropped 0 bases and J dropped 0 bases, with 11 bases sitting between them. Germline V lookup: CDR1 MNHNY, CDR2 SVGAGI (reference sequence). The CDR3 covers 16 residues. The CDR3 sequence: CASSYSRAAANYGYTF. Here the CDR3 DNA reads TGTGCCAGCAGTTACTCGAGGGCGGCAGCTAACTATGGCTACACCTTC.

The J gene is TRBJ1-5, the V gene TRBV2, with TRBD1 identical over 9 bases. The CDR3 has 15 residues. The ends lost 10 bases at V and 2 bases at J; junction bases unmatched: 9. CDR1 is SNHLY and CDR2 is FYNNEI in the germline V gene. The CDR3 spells CATTGGGLGNQPQHF. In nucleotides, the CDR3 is TGTGCCACCACAGGGGGCGGTTTAGGCAATCAGCCCCAGCATTTT.

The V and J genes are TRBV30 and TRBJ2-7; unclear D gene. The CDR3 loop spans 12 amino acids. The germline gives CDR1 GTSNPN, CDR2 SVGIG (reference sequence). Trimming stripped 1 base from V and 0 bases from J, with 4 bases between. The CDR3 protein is CAWSESSYEQYF. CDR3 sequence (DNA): TGTGCCTGGAGTGAGAGCTCCTACGAGCAGTACTTC. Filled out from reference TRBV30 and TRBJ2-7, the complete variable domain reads SQTIHQWPATLVQPVGSPLSLECTVEGTSNPNLYWYRQAAGRGLQLLFYSVGIGQISSEVPQNLSASRPQDRQFILSSKKLLLSDSGFYLCAWSESSYEQYFGPGTRLTVT.

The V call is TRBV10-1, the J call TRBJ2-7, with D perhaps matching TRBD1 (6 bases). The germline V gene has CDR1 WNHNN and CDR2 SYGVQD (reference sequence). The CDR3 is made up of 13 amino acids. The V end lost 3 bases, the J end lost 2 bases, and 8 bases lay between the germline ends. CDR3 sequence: CASSDPGAYEQYF. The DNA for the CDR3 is TGCGCCAGCAGTGACCCAGGGGCCTACGAGCAGTACTTC.

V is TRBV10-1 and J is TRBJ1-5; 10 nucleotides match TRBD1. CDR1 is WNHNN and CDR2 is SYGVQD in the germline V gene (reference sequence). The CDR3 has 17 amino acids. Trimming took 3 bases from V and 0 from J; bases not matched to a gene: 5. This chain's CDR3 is CASSEGDRGYSNQPQHF. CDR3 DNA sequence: TGCGCCAGCAGTGAAGGGGACAGGGGATATAGCAATCAGCCCCAGCATTTT.

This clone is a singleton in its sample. The CDR3 DNA follows: TGTGCCAGCAAGGGCGGGGCTCTCAGAACCTATGGCTACACCTTC. Its translation: CASKGGALRTYGYTF. The chain recombines TRBV6-5 with TRBJ1-2, with D possibly being TRBD1 (5 bases). Germline V gene data show CDR1 as MNHEY and CDR2 as SVGAGI. The ends were cut back, 7 bases at V and 4 bases at J, with 19 bases in the middle. The CDR3 spans 15 residues.

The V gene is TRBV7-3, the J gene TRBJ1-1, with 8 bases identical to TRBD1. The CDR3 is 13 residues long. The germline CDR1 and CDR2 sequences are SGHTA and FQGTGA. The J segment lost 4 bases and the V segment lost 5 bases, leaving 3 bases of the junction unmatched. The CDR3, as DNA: TGTGCCAGCAGCAAAGACAGGGGCACTGAAGCTTTCTTT. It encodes CASSKDRGTEAFF.

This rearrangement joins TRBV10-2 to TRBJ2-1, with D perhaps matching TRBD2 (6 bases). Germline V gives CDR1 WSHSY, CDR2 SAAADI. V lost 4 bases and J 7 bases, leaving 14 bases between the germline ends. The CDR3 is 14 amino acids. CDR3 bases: TGCGCCAGCAGTGCCTCGACGGGAGTGAATGAGCAGTTCTTC. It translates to CASSASTGVNEQFF.

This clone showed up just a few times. CDR3 nucleotide sequence: TGCGCCAGCAGCTTGGAGGGGCCGAACACTGAAGCTTTCTTT. This translates into CASSLEGPNTEAFF. The rearrangement links TRBV5-1 to TRBJ1-1; tentative D call: TRBD1 (5 bases). The germline V gene encodes CDR1 SGHRS and CDR2 YFSETQ. The V end was cut by 0 bases, the J end by 1 base, with 7 bases between. CDR3 size: 14 residues.

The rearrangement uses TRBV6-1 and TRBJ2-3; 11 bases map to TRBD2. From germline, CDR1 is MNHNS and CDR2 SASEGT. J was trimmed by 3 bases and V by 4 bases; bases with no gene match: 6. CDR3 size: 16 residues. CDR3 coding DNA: TGTGCCAGCAGTGGACATAGCGGGAGGGCGACAGATACGCAGTATTTT. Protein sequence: CASSGHSGRATDTQYF.

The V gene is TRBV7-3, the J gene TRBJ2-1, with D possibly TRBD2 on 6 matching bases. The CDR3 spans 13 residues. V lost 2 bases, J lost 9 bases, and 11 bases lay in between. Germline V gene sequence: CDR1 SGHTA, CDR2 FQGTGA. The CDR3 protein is CASSLLAFGEQFF. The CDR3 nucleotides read TGTGCCAGCAGCTTACTAGCGTTCGGTGAGCAGTTCTTC.

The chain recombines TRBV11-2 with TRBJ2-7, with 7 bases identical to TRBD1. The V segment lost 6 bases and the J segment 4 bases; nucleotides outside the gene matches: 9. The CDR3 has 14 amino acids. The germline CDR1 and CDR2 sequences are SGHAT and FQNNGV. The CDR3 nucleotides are TGTGCCAGCAGATCCCTTAGGACAGGATACGAGCAGTACTTC. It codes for CASRSLRTGYEQYF. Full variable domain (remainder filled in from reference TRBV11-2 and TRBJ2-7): EAGVAQSPRYKIIEKRQSVAFWCNPISGHATLYWYQQILGQGPKLLIQFQNNGVVDDSQLPKDRFSAERLKGVDSTLKIQPAKLEDSAVYLCASRSLRTGYEQYFGPGTRLTVT.

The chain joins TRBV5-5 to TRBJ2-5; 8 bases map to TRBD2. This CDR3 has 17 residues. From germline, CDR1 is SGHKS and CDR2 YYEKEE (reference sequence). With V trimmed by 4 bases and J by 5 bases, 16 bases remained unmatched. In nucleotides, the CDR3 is TGTGCCAGCAGCCCCAGAAGCGGGAGATGGGTAGGGGAGACCCAGTACTTC. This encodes CASSPRSGRWVGETQYF. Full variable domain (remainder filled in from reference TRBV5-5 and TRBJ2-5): DAGVTQSPTHLIKTRGQQVTLRCSPISGHKSVSWYQQVLGQGPQFIFQYYEKEERGRGNFPDRFSARQFPNYSSELNVNALLLGDSALYLCASSPRSGRWVGETQYFGPGTRLLVL.

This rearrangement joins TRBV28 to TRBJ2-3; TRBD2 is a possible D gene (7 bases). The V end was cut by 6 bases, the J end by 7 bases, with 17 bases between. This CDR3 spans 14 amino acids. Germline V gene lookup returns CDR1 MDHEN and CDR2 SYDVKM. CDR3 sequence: CASRGGDKTHTQYF. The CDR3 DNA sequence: TGTGCCAGCAGGGGAGGGGACAAGACACATACGCAGTATTTT.

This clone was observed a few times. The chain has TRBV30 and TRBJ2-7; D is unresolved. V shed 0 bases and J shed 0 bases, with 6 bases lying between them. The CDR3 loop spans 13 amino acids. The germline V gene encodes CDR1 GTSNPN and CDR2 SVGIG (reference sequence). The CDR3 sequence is CAWSVLYSYEQYF. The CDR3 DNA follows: TGTGCCTGGAGTGTACTTTACTCCTACGAGCAGTACTTC.

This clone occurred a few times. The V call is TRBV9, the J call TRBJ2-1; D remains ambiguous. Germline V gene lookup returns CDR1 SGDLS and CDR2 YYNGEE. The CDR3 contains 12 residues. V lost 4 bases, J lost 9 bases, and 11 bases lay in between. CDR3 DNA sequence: TGTGCCAGCAGCCCCAGAGGAAGTGAGCAGTTCTTC. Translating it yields CASSPRGSEQFF. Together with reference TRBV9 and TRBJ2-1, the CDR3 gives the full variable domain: DSGVTQTPKHLITATGQRVTLRCSPRSGDLSVYWYQQSLDQGLQFLIQYYNGEERAKGNILERFSAQQFPDLHSELNLSSLELGDSALYFCASSPRGSEQFFGPGTRLTVL.

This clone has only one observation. The CDR3 protein is CASSQQVAGMLETQYF. The CDR3 DNA is TGCGCCAGCAGCCAACAAGTTGCGGGGATGCTAGAGACCCAGTACTTC. The gene calls are TRBV4-1 and TRBJ2-5; perhaps TRBD2 as D (6 bases). The CDR3 runs to 16 residues. With 2 bases removed from V and 4 bases from J, the gap between germline ends came to 17 bases. Germline V gene lookup returns CDR1 MGHRA and CDR2 YSYEKL.

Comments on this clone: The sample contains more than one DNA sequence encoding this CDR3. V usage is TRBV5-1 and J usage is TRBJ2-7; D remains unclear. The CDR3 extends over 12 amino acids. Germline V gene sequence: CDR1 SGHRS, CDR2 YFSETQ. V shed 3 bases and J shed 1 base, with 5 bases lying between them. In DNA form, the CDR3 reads TGCGCCAGCAGCTCGACATCCTACGAGCAGTACTTC. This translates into CASSSTSYEQYF.

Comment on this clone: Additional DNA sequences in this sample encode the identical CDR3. In DNA form, the CDR3 reads TGCGCCAGCAGCTTGGCAGGGAACACTGAAGCTTTCTTT. Residues: CASSLAGNTEAFF. V is TRBV5-1 and J is TRBJ1-1; D remains ambiguous. Germline V gives CDR1 SGHRS, CDR2 YFSETQ. Trimming removed 0 bases from V and 1 base from J, with 4 bases in between. The CDR3 sequence is 13 residues long.

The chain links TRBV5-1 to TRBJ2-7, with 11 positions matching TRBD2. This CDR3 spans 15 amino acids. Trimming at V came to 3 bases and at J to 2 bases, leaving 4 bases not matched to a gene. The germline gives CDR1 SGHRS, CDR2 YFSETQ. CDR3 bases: TGCGCCAGCAGCTCCACTAGCGGGAGCACCTACGAGCAGTACTTC. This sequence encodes CASSSTSGSTYEQYF. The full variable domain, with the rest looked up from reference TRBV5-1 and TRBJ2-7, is KAGVTQTPRYLIKTRGQQVTLSCSPISGHRSVSWYQQTPGQGLQFLFEYFSETQRNKGNFPGRFSGRQFSNSRSEMNVSTLELGDSALYLCASSSTSGSTYEQYFGPGTRLTVT.

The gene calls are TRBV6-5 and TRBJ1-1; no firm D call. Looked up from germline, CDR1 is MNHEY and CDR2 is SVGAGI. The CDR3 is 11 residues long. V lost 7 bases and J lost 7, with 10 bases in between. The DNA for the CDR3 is TGTGCCAGCATCGTGGCAGGTGAAGCTTTCTTT. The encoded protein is CASIVAGEAFF.

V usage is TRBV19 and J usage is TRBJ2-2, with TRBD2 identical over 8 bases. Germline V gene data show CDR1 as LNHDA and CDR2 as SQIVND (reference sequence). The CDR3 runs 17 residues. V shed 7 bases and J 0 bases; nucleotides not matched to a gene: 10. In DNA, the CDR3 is TGTGCCAGTACCGAACTAGCGGAGGGGGCGAACACCGGGGAGCTGTTTTTT. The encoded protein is CASTELAEGANTGELFF.

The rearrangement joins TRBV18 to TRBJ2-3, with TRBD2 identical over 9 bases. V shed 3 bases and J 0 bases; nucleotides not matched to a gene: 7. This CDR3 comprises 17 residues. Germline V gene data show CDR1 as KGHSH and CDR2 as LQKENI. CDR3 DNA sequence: TGTGCCAGCTCACCCCTGGGGACTAGCCTTAGCACAGATACGCAGTATTTT. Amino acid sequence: CASSPLGTSLSTDTQYF.

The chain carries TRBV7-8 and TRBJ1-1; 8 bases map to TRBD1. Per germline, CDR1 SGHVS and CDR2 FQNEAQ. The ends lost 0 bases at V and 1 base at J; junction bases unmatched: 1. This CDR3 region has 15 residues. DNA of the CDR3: TGTGCCAGCAGCTTAGCGGACAGGGCGAACACTGAAGCTTTCTTT. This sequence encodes CASSLADRANTEAFF.

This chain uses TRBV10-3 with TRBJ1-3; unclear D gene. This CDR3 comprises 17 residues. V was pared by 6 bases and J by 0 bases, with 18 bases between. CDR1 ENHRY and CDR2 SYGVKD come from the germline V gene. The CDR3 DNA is TGTGCCATCAGAAAAGGAGGGCTCATCGACTCTGGAAACACCATATATTTT. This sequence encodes CAIRKGGLIDSGNTIYF.